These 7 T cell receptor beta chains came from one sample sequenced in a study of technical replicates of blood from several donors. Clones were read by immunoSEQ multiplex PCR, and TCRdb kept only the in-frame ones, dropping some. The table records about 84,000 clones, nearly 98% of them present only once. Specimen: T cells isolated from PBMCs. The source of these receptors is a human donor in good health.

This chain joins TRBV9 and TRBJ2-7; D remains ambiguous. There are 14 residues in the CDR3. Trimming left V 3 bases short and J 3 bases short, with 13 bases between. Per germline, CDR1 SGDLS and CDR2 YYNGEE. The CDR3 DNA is TGTGCCAGCAGCGCCCAGGTTGGCAGCTACGAGCAGTACTTC. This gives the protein CASSAQVGSYEQYF.

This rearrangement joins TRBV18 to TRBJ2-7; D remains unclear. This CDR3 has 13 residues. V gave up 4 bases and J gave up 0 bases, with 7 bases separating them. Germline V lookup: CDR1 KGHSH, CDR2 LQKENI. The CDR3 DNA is TGTGCCAGCTCACGTCCGTCCTCCTACGAGCAGTACTTC. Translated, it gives CASSRPSSYEQYF. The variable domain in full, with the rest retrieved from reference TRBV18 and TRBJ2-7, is NAGVMQNPRHLVRRRGQEARLRCSPMKGHSHVYWYRQLPEEGLKFMVYLQKENIIDESGMPKERFSAEFPKEGPSILRIQQVVRGDSAAYFCASSRPSSYEQYFGPGTRLTVT.

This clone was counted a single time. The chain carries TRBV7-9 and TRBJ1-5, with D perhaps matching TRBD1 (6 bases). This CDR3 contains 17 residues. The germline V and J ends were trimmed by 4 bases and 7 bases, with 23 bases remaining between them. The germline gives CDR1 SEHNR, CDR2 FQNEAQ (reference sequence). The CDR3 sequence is CASSSWDIFLEGQPQHF. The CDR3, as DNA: TGTGCCAGCAGCTCCTGGGACATCTTTCTTGAAGGACAGCCCCAGCATTTT.

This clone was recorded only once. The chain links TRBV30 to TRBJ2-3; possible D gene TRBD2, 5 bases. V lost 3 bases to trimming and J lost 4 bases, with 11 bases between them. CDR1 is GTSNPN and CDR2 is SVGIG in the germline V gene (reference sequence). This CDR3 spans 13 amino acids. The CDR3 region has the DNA TGTGCCTGGAGCGGGGTGGGCGCAGATACGCAGTATTTT. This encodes CAWSGVGADTQYF. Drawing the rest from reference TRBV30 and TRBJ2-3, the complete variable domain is SQTIHQWPATLVQPVGSPLSLECTVEGTSNPNLYWYRQAAGRGLQLLFYSVGIGQISSEVPQNLSASRPQDRQFILSSKKLLLSDSGFYLCAWSGVGADTQYFGPGTRLTVL.

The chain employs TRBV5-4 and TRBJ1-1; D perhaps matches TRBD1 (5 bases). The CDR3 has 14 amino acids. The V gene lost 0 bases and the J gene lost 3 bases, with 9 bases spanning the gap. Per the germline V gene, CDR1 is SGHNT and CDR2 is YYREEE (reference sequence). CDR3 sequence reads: CASSLGVGDTEAFF. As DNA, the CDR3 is TGTGCCAGCAGCTTGGGGGTAGGGGACACTGAAGCTTTCTTT.

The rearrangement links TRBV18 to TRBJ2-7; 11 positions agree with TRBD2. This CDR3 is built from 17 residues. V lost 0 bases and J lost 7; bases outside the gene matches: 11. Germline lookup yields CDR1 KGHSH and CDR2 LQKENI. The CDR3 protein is CASSPPSTSGSLGEQYF. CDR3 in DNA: TGTGCCAGCTCACCACCTTCCACTAGCGGGAGTCTGGGGGAGCAGTACTTC.

In nucleotides, the CDR3 is TGTGCCACCAAGGACAGAACTAATCAGCCCCAGCATTTT. This gives the protein CATKDRTNQPQHF. The chain employs TRBV6-6 and TRBJ1-5; weak D call: TRBD1 (6 bases). Trimming removed 10 bases from V and 4 bases from J, with 14 bases in between. The length of the CDR3 is 13 residues. Germline V gene data show CDR1 as MNHNY and CDR2 as SVGAGI (reference sequence).